This T cell receptor (beta chain) comes out of a study of vaccination effects on CD4 cells after COVID-19. Study information: Before any sequencing was done, the ViraFEST assay used viral peptide pools to expand antigen-specific CD4+ T cells.

Generated by immunoSEQ multiplex PCR, the TCRdb table keeps only in-frame clones and is missing some. The sample records some 39,000 clones, roughly 80% being singletons. The germline CDR1 and CDR2 sequences are MNHEY and SVGEGT. The CDR3 extends over 12 amino acids. The trim removed 5 bases at V and 5 bases at J, leaving 2 bases unmatched. A remark on this clone: Its antigen is still unknown.

Study results and limitations: Early post-infection timepoints were absent, and convalescent patients were few. Cross-reaction with common cold coronaviruses was seen in only 1 of 255 vaccine-induced clones from healthy vaccinees. Clones induced by infection and by vaccine showed marked clonal contraction late after vaccination.

The culture ran for nine to ten days, and then CD4+ T cells were isolated. The sample was CD4+ T cells from PBMCs cultured without peptide, taken before COVID-19 vaccination. The receptor was isolated from a human donor who received a COVID-19 vaccine. The chain employs TRBV6-2 or TRBV6-3 and TRBJ2-5; TRBD2 aligns across 7 bases. The CDR3 DNA follows: TGTGCCAGCAGTGGGGGAGGGGAGACCCAGTACTTC. Protein product: CASSGGGETQYF.